This TCR beta chain was sequenced for a study of T cells in Graves' hyperthyroidism and ophthalmopathy. V dropped 4 bases and J dropped 7; count of bases not matched to a gene: 12. This CDR3 has 15 amino acids. The V gene's germline CDR1 is ENHRY and CDR2 SYGVKD. The source material, RNA transcripts, was used to amplify TCR beta CDR3 regions. Carried out on the TCR CDR3, a first-round RT-PCR used the HTBI primer set. One entry per CDR3 protein results from TCRdb running MiXCR on the multiplex PCR reads. The sample holds fewer than 250,000 distinct CDR3 sequences, about 17% seen once. Note on this clonotype: A much bigger clone sits one base away, suggesting this may be a read error.

The clonotype was recovered from a woman under 30 with Graves' ophthalmopathy. The chain couples TRBV10-3 to TRBJ1-2; the match to TRBD1 covers 7 bases. The sample taken for sequencing was blood. This chain's CDR3 is CAISGLGQGVCGYTF. The CDR3 DNA reads TGTGCCATCAGTGGGCTTGGGCAGGGGGTCTGTGGCTACACCTTC.